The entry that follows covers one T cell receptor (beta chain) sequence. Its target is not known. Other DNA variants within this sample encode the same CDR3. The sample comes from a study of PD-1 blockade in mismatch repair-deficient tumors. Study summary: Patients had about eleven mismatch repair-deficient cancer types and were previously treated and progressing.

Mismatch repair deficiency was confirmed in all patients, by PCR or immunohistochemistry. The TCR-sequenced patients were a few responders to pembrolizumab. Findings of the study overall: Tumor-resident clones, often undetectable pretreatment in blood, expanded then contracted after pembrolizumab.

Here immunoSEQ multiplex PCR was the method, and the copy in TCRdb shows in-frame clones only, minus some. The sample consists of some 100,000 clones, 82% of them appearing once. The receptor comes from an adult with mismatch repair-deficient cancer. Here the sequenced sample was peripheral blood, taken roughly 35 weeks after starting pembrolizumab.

The CDR3 reads CSARDSYEQYF. In nucleotides, the CDR3 is TGCAGTGCTAGGGACTCCTACGAGCAGTACTTC. The rearrangement links TRBV20-1 to TRBJ2-7; D is unresolved. The CDR3 spans 11 residues. Deletions cut 3 bases from V and 0 bases from J, with 3 bases between. Germline values: CDR1 DFQATT, CDR2 SNEGSKA (reference sequence).